Below, 30 T cell receptor beta chains from the same sample are listed, as sequenced in a study of blood T cell repertoires in COVID-19. Profiling relied on immunoSEQ multiplex PCR, and the TCRdb table lists in-frame clones only, not all of them. The sample consists of hundreds of thousands of clones, roughly nine tenths of them appearing once. Specimen: peripheral blood. The receptors shown here come from a woman aged 45-59 years with acute or convalescent COVID-19.

The chain couples TRBV4-1 to TRBJ1-2; the D is unclear. From germline, CDR1 is MGHRA and CDR2 YSYEKL. The CDR3 totals 12 residues. V was clipped by 1 base and J by 4 bases, with 4 bases between them. CDR3 DNA sequence: TGCGCCAGCAGCCAAGCAGGCTATGGCTACACCTTC. As protein: CASSQAGYGYTF.

A few counts support this clone. The chain uses TRBV30 and TRBJ1-1, with D hard to call. This CDR3 has 10 residues. CDR1 GTSNPN and CDR2 SVGIG come from the germline V gene (reference sequence). The V and J ends lost 3 bases and 6 bases respectively, with 5 bases between them. The CDR3 bases are TGTGCCTGGAGATCGGCTGAAGCTTTCTTT. Translating gives CAWRSAEAFF.

The V gene is TRBV5-6, the J gene TRBJ1-2, with 9 bases fitting TRBD1. J gave up 2 bases and V 2 bases, and 10 bases lay outside the gene matches. Germline V lookup: CDR1 SGHDT, CDR2 YYEEEE. The CDR3 contains 17 residues. CDR3 loop: CASSLGQGSLPNYGYTF. CDR3 bases: TGTGCCAGCAGCTTAGGACAGGGGAGTTTACCAAACTATGGCTACACCTTC.

The chain links TRBV11-3 to TRBJ2-2; D is perhaps TRBD2 (6 bases). The V end lost 8 bases, the J end lost 0 bases, and 16 bases lay between the germline ends. Germline CDR1 is SGHNT and CDR2 is YENEEA. The length of the CDR3 is 16 residues. The DNA for the CDR3 is TGTGCCAGCGGCGCGGCGGGGACGGCGAACACCGGGGAGCTGTTTTTT. Its protein is CASGAAGTANTGELFF.

The chain is built from TRBV7-2 and TRBJ2-5, with TRBD2 matching over 10 bases. With 6 bases clipped from V and 9 bases from J, the junction kept 7 bases outside the gene matches. CDR3 length equals 13 residues. CDR1 is SGHTA and CDR2 is FQGNSA in the germline V gene. In nucleotides, the CDR3 is TGTGCCAGCAGGGCAGGAGCGGGGGGGTCCCAGTACTTC. Residues: CASRAGAGGSQYF.

This chain links TRBV24-1 with TRBJ2-7, with a weak D call TRBD2 (5 bases). CDR1 and CDR2 from the germline V gene are KGHDR and SFDVKD. V dropped 5 bases and J dropped 0 bases, with 10 bases sitting between them. The CDR3 spans 14 residues. CDR3 loop: CATSGSERSYEQYF. The CDR3 DNA reads as TGTGCCACCAGTGGTAGCGAACGCTCCTACGAGCAGTACTTC.

The genes are TRBV6-5 and TRBJ2-1; TRBD1 aligns across 8 bases. Germline-derived CDR1 and CDR2 are MNHEY and SVGAGI. Unmatched junction bases numbered 6, after V lost 8 bases and J lost 3 bases. The CDR3 extends over 14 amino acids. The CDR3 sequence is CASRETGDYNEQFF. CDR3 in DNA: TGTGCCAGCCGAGAGACAGGGGACTACAATGAGCAGTTCTTC.

This clone was picked up one time. The V and J genes are TRBV5-1 and TRBJ1-1, with TRBD1 as a possible D gene (6 bases). The CDR3 covers 13 residues. The V and J ends lost 4 bases and 3 bases respectively, with 10 bases between them. Germline-derived CDR1 and CDR2 are SGHRS and YFSETQ. The CDR3 is CASSPGQYTEAFF. CDR3 DNA sequence: TGCGCCAGCAGCCCTGGACAGTACACTGAAGCTTTCTTT.

The rearrangement links TRBV5-6 to TRBJ1-1, with unresolved D. Trimming removed 1 base at V and 0 bases at J, with 13 bases between. This CDR3 has 16 amino acids. The germline CDR1 and CDR2 sequences are SGHDT and YYEEEE. In nucleotides, the CDR3 is TGTGCCAGCAGCTTGTTGGGCAGCCTAATGAACACTGAAGCTTTCTTT. Translation gives CASSLLGSLMNTEAFF.

The chain recombines TRBV5-1 with TRBJ2-2, with TRBD1 matching 7 bases. The CDR3 loop spans 16 amino acids. Germline CDR1 SGHRS, CDR2 YFSETQ. V dropped 0 bases and J dropped 1; count of bases not matched to a gene: 3. CDR3 DNA: TGCGCCAGCAGCTTGGCCCGACAGGGGAACACCGGGGAGCTGTTTTTT. Translation gives CASSLARQGNTGELFF.

The V gene is TRBV10-3, the J gene TRBJ2-1, with TRBD2 identical over 10 bases. Per germline, CDR1 ENHRY and CDR2 SYGVKD. The CDR3 totals 15 residues. J was trimmed by 3 bases and V by 4 bases; bases with no gene match: 3. The CDR3, as DNA: TGTGCCATCAGTGGGACTAGCGGTATCTACAATGAGCAGTTCTTC. Translation: CAISGTSGIYNEQFF.

This chain uses TRBV27 with TRBJ1-2; D might be TRBD1 (6 bases). This CDR3 spans 13 amino acids. Germline V gene sequence: CDR1 MNHEY, CDR2 SMNVEV (reference sequence). Trimming stripped 7 bases from V and 4 bases from J, with 13 bases between. The CDR3 spells CASKRGGGYGYTF. The CDR3 coding sequence is TGTGCCAGCAAAAGGGGGGGCGGCTATGGCTACACCTTC.

This chain joins TRBV21-1 and TRBJ1-4; the table's TRBD1 call for D was not verified on the DNA. TRBV21-1 is flagged as a pseudogene. CDR3 length equals 21 residues. The DNA of the CDR3 is TGTGCCAGCAGCAAAAATTGTTACAGGGGACCCCGAATTCCAACTAATGAAAAACTGTTTTTT. This translates into CASSKNCYRGPRIPTNEKLFF.

This clone was picked up one time. This rearrangement joins TRBV11-2 to TRBJ2-2; D may be TRBD2 (5 bases). This CDR3 is 14 amino acids long. Trimming left V 5 bases short and J 7 bases short, with 14 bases between. Per germline, CDR1 SGHAT and CDR2 FQNNGV. Here the CDR3 DNA reads TGTGCCAGCAGCCCCCAGAGGGCGGGCGGGGAGCTGTTTTTT. This sequence encodes CASSPQRAGGELFF. The entire variable domain, with the rest obtained from reference TRBV11-2 and TRBJ2-2, is as follows: EAGVAQSPRYKIIEKRQSVAFWCNPISGHATLYWYQQILGQGPKLLIQFQNNGVVDDSQLPKDRFSAERLKGVDSTLKIQPAKLEDSAVYLCASSPQRAGGELFFGEGSRLTVL.

The chain has TRBV24-1 and TRBJ2-1, with TRBD1 matching 9 bases. The CDR3 sequence is 15 residues long. The V gene end was trimmed by 4 bases and the J gene end by 8 bases; junction bases not matched to a gene: 8. Germline V gene lookup returns CDR1 KGHDR and CDR2 SFDVKD. This CDR3 is CATSDPGQGVDEQFF. DNA of the CDR3: TGTGCCACCAGTGACCCGGGACAGGGCGTCGATGAGCAGTTCTTC.

The chain employs TRBV6-6 and TRBJ1-1; TRBD1 agrees at 9 bases. Germline values: CDR1 MNHNY, CDR2 SVGAGI (reference sequence). This CDR3 has 15 amino acids. The V gene end was trimmed by 2 bases and the J gene end by 10 bases; junction bases not matched to a gene: 11. The CDR3 reads CASSYSRTGEGGAFF. The CDR3 nucleotides read TGTGCCAGCAGTTACAGTCGGACAGGGGAGGGAGGAGCTTTCTTT.

The rearrangement uses TRBV5-1 and TRBJ2-1; 12 bases agree with TRBD2. The CDR3 contains 14 residues. The germline V gene has CDR1 SGHRS and CDR2 YFSETQ. Trimming cost V 4 bases and J 6 bases; bases outside gene matches: 2. CDR3 sequence reads: CASSQTSGSNEQFF. CDR3 sequence (DNA): TGCGCCAGCAGCCAGACTAGCGGGAGCAATGAGCAGTTCTTC.

The rearrangement joins TRBV7-2 to TRBJ2-3, with 9 nucleotides matching TRBD2. The germline V gene encodes CDR1 SGHTA and CDR2 FQGNSA. The CDR3 is made up of 15 amino acids. J gave up 2 bases and V 2 bases, and 2 bases lay outside the gene matches. The CDR3 DNA reads as TGTGCCAGCAGCTTACGCGGGGGGGCCACAGATACGCAGTATTTT. Its protein is CASSLRGGATDTQYF.

V and J are TRBV18 and TRBJ2-3; 7 nucleotides match TRBD1. The CDR3 totals 15 residues. Trimming removed 3 bases from V and 4 bases from J; junction bases left unmatched: 7. The V gene's germline CDR1 is KGHSH and CDR2 LQKENI. In DNA form, the CDR3 reads TGTGCCAGCTCACCGCGGCAGGGGGATGCAGATACGCAGTATTTT. Translation: CASSPRQGDADTQYF. Together with reference TRBV18 and TRBJ2-3, the CDR3 gives the full variable domain: NAGVMQNPRHLVRRRGQEARLRCSPMKGHSHVYWYRQLPEEGLKFMVYLQKENIIDESGMPKERFSAEFPKEGPSILRIQQVVRGDSAAYFCASSPRQGDADTQYFGPGTRLTVL.

V gene TRBV7-6 combines with J gene TRBJ2-5; TRBD1 agrees at 7 bases. The CDR3 extends over 16 amino acids. Germline V gene lookup returns CDR1 SGHVS and CDR2 FNYEAQ. Unmatched junction bases numbered 14, after V lost 5 bases and J lost 5 bases. The CDR3 region is CASSQTDRSARETQYF. The CDR3 bases are TGTGCCAGCAGCCAGACGGACAGGTCTGCCCGCGAGACCCAGTACTTC.

This clone was found a few times. The genes are TRBV11-2 and TRBJ2-5, with 7 bases matching TRBD1. The CDR3 covers 13 residues. Germline V CDR1 and CDR2: SGHAT, FQNNGV. Unmatched junction bases numbered 6, after V lost 6 bases and J lost 5 bases. CDR3 DNA: TGTGCCAGCAGTAAGGGGGCTAGGGAGACCCAGTACTTC. Encoded protein: CASSKGARETQYF.

The chain combines TRBV13 with TRBJ2-7; TRBD2 matches 13 bases. In germline, CDR1 is PRHDT, CDR2 FYEKMQ (reference sequence). This CDR3 is 16 amino acids long. Losses at the gene ends were 5 bases for V and 2 bases for J; bases not matched to a gene: 6. In DNA form, the CDR3 reads TGTGCCAGCAGCATTACTAGCGGGAGGGCCGCCTACGAGCAGTACTTC. Amino acid sequence: CASSITSGRAAYEQYF.

This clone has just one count. The CDR3 nucleotides read TGCGCCAGCAGCTTGGCGGGGGGTACTGAGACCCAGTACTTC. Translating it yields CASSLAGGTETQYF. This sequence joins TRBV5-1 and TRBJ2-5; 7 bases are a match to TRBD2. Per germline, CDR1 SGHRS and CDR2 YFSETQ. The V gene end was trimmed by 0 bases and the J gene end by 5 bases; junction bases not matched to a gene: 4. The CDR3 sequence is 14 residues long. Looking up the rest from reference TRBV5-1 and TRBJ2-5 gives the full variable domain: KAGVTQTPRYLIKTRGQQVTLSCSPISGHRSVSWYQQTPGQGLQFLFEYFSETQRNKGNFPGRFSGRQFSNSRSEMNVSTLELGDSALYLCASSLAGGTETQYFGPGTRLLVL.

This clone has just one count. The rearrangement uses TRBV30 and TRBJ2-3; weak D call: TRBD2 (5 bases). The CDR3 sequence is 13 residues long. Trimming left V 3 bases short and J 2 bases short, with 9 bases between. From germline, CDR1 is GTSNPN and CDR2 SVGIG (reference sequence). In DNA form, the CDR3 reads TGTGCCTGGAGCGGGGAGCTCACAGATACGCAGTATTTT. Translation gives CAWSGELTDTQYF.

On this clone: Mismatch with germline at one junction end may stem from a read error. In DNA, the CDR3 is TGCGCCAACAGCCAAGATCAGGGCCTAGCGGGAGGTGATGAGCAGTTCTTC. Translating gives CANSQDQGLAGGDEQFF. J is TRBJ2-1 and V is TRBV4-1; 11 positions agree with TRBD2. Germline CDR1 MGHRA, CDR2 YSYEKL. The CDR3 runs to 17 residues.

The rearrangement uses TRBV10-3 and TRBJ2-5, with D possibly matching TRBD1 (6 bases). CDR1 and CDR2 from the germline V gene are ENHRY and SYGVKD. The germline V and J ends were trimmed by 10 bases and 1 base, with 13 bases remaining between them. The CDR3 covers 13 residues. The CDR3 nucleotides read TGTGCCACCGGTGTGGGGGCCCAAGAGACCCAGTACTTC. It codes for CATGVGAQETQYF.

The V and J genes are TRBV12-5 and TRBJ2-7; 8 bases map to TRBD1. This CDR3 is built from 13 residues. The J segment lost 6 bases and the V segment lost 1 base, leaving 2 bases of the junction unmatched. Per the germline V gene, CDR1 is LGHNT and CDR2 is FRNRAP. The CDR3 sequence: CASGLGQGTEQYF. In DNA, the CDR3 is TGTGCTAGTGGTTTGGGACAGGGGACCGAGCAGTACTTC.

This chain joins TRBV7-2 and TRBJ1-5; tentatively, D is TRBD1 (6 bases). V dropped 1 base and J dropped 3 bases, with 16 bases sitting between them. This CDR3 has 17 residues. CDR1 SGHTA and CDR2 FQGNSA come from the germline V gene. The CDR3, as DNA: TGTGCCAGCAGCTTAGTCCCAGGACAGCCCTCCAATCAGCCCCAGCATTTT. Its translation is CASSLVPGQPSNQPQHF.

This chain uses TRBV2 with TRBJ1-1; D is possibly TRBD1 (6 bases). The CDR3 spans 15 residues. Trimming removed 2 bases at V and 6 bases at J, with 16 bases between. Per the germline V gene, CDR1 is SNHLY and CDR2 is FYNNEI. CDR3 in amino acids: CASSEWAGEYAEAFF. The CDR3 DNA reads as TGTGCCAGCAGTGAATGGGCAGGGGAATACGCTGAAGCTTTCTTT.

J is TRBJ1-2 and V is TRBV6-4; the D gene is possibly TRBD1 (5 bases). The germline V gene has CDR1 MRHNA and CDR2 SNTAGT. V lost 6 bases to trimming and J lost 5 bases, with 13 bases between them. The CDR3 has 13 residues. In DNA, the CDR3 is TGTGCCAGCAGACCCGGGGGTTCTTATGGCTACACCTTC. Translation gives CASRPGGSYGYTF.